The entry that follows covers one T cell receptor beta chain sequence. The CDR3 loop spans 16 amino acids. Trimming took 4 bases from V and 1 from J; bases not matched to a gene: 4. Germline V gene lookup returns CDR1 LGHDT and CDR2 YNNKEL (reference sequence). This sample was taken from a study of blood T cell repertoires in COVID-19. The overall study: Whether acute or convalescent, the COVID-19 samples came from the United States, Italy and Spain.

As originally analysed: Cell counts per sample came from amplifying reference gene primers. Libraries were prepared by immunoSEQ multiplex PCR; TCRdb keeps only in-frame clonotypes and omits some of them. V and J calls and clone size are given by that table; D and trimming were obtained from the DNA. The sample shows under 250,000 clones, more than 75% of them seen only once. Seattle's cohort entered during active infection and was followed longitudinally. This rearrangement joins TRBV3-1 (or the pseudogene TRBV3-2) to TRBJ1-6; 7 bases line up with TRBD1. The material sequenced was peripheral blood. The receptor was isolated from a man aged 45-60 years with COVID-19, enrolled during active disease. The CDR3 DNA reads as TGTGCCAGCAGCCGAGGGGGCAGGTCCTATAATTCACCCCTCCACTTT. Translating gives CASSRGGRSYNSPLHF.